This T cell receptor (beta chain) is drawn from a study of T cells in Graves' hyperthyroidism and ophthalmopathy (dated by TCRdb to the late 2010s). For context, the study as a whole: Peripheral blood samples were taken at initial diagnosis, before any treatment was given. According to the paper, TCR Vbeta CDR3 sequencing was carried out on 120 to 150 peripheral blood samples, which came from under 50 ophthalmopathy, 80 or so hyperthyroidism and about 17 progressor patients. Prospective prediction of ophthalmopathy was tested in an independent validation cohort consisting of some 18 hyperthyroidism patients and about 17 patients who later progressed to ophthalmopathy. To identify TCR V-J signatures that set the groups apart, the researchers used a discovery cohort of 100 patients, made up of fewer than 50 with Graves' ophthalmopathy and about 55 with stable Graves' hyperthyroidism. For training and testing, the 100 or so patients in the discovery cohort were randomly divided in a 7:3 ratio. After blood sampling, hyperthyroidism patients were treated with methimazole at a starting dose of 30 mg daily, and ophthalmopathy patients were treated with high-dose intravenous methylprednisolone. The study also compared thyroid tissue and blood T-cell repertoires from more than five Graves' hyperthyroidism patients.

The hyperthyroidism patients were between 18 and 65 years old and newly diagnosed, with a disease duration of less than 2 months. The study excluded patients with uncontrolled infections, other autoimmune diseases, pregnancy or lactation. Clinical symptoms, serum thyroxine and TRAb, thyroid ultrasound, and orbital computed tomography formed the basis for the diagnoses. Blood from progressor patients was drawn when they were first diagnosed with hyperthyroidism, before any ophthalmopathy symptoms appeared. PBMCs were separated from 7.5 to 10 ml of fresh peripheral blood using Ficoll-Paque density gradient centrifugation. Patients classed as progressors first received a Graves' hyperthyroidism diagnosis and then went on to develop ophthalmopathy during follow-up. Total RNA was extracted with Trizol reagent, and quality was checked on an Agilent 2100 Bioanalyzer. Overall study results and their limits: No statistical method was used to set the sample size in advance, and investigators knew the group allocation. Most expanded thyroid clonotypes (frequency above 0.001) were also found in blood, which suggests that blood repertoires may mirror thyroid immune responses. During validation, the model predicted progression to ophthalmopathy a median of approximately six months ahead of onset, with approximately 70% sensitivity and roughly 75% specificity. A model built on a 13 V-J signature distinguished ophthalmopathy from stable hyperthyroidism, reaching roughly 88% sensitivity and 81% to 83% specificity in cross-validation and 80%/75% in testing.

This clonotype was recorded at least ten times. Its recognized antigen is unknown. Base quality data are lacking; no much larger clone is found one base away. A distance of 13 bases separates the germline ends of V and J, which lose 0 bases and 2 bases respectively. Based on the germline V gene (reference sequence), the CDR1 and CDR2 sequences are LGHDT and YNNKEL. Its CDR3 holds 16 amino acids, cysteine through phenylalanine. The only DNA kept is the CDR3, 48 bases in frame from the first base. The TCR beta CDR3 regions were amplified from the RNA transcripts. The first round of RT-PCR for the TCR CDR3 was performed with the HTBI primer set and the Qiagen OneStep RT-PCR kit. Libraries were constructed in a second round of multiplex PCR, after which size selection and purification were carried out. Paired-end sequencing of the libraries was performed with 100 bp reads on an Illumina HiSeq2000. Per the original workflow: SOAPnuke was used to process the raw data, with reads discarded if the reads contained adapters or uncalled bases, had a mean Phred below 15, or lacked an exact constant-primer or identifier match. COPE v1.2.5 was used to merge high-quality paired reads, and clonotypes were defined as unique nucleotide sequences. MiTCR v1.1 was used to align clonotypes to the IMGT TRBV, TRBD and TRBJ reference segments. Analysis was restricted to V-J combinations with a frequency above 0.0001, which covered about 99% of repertoires. The TCS score was defined as F50 (clonal expansion) divided by E x V (chaos), with BLOSUM62-based TCRdist calculated between CDR3 peptides within each V-J. Welch's t-statistics and random forest reduced 500 to 650 V-J features to roughly 13, which were used in a naive Bayes classifier (R e1071). TCRdb reran the public reads through fastp at Q25 and MiXCR, keeping productive beta chains. Every entry covers one CDR3 protein and lists the most common genes and DNA from its rows. The V and J calls come from TCRdb's annotation, not from the publication. This sample holds 160,000 or so distinct CDR3 sequences; 9.4% were observed only once. The ten largest make up 22% of the sample.

This receptor chain uses TRBV3-1 and TRBJ2-5, and the D gene may be TRBD2, 6 bases matching. Sequenced: blood. This sequence originates from a woman between 18 and 30 years old with Graves' hyperthyroidism that later progressed to Graves' ophthalmopathy. This receptor carries the CDR3 CASSQDHRREQETQYF. Read as DNA, the sequence is TGTGCCAGCAGCCAAGATCATAGGCGGGAACAAGAGACCCAGTACTTC.